A single sample gave rise to the 10 T cell receptor beta chains below, sequenced in a study of early T cells in non-severe SARS-CoV-2 infection. TCRdb ran MiXCR on the 5' RACE reads and lists one entry per CDR3 protein. The sample records about 35,000 distinct CDR3 sequences, 5.5% to 7% being singletons. The sample here was whole blood, taken at baseline. Receptors originate from an adult who was a healthcare worker with PCR-confirmed SARS-CoV-2 infection or an uninfected control (not recorded which).

This clonotype was detected ten times or more. The chain joins TRBV6-1 to TRBJ1-2; D remains ambiguous. V was pared by 6 bases and J by 7 bases, with 9 bases between. Looked up from germline, CDR1 is MNHNS and CDR2 is SASEGT. The CDR3 covers 11 residues. CDR3 sequence reads: CASRESGGYTF. DNA for the CDR3: TGTGCCAGCAGAGAAAGTGGTGGCTACACCTTC.

This clonotype has ten or more counts. The V call is TRBV9, the J call TRBJ1-1; D might be TRBD1 (6 bases). The CDR3 runs 14 residues. Germline V CDR1 and CDR2: SGDLS, YYNGEE. V was pared by 6 bases and J by 0 bases, with 12 bases between. This chain's CDR3 is CASTNTGMNTEAFF. CDR3 nucleotides: TGTGCCAGCACCAATACAGGGATGAACACTGAAGCTTTCTTT.

This clonotype has ten or more counts. This chain uses TRBV6-1 with TRBJ2-7; TRBD1 matches 8 bases. This CDR3 contains 15 residues. Unmatched junction bases numbered 11, after V lost 6 bases and J lost 4 bases. The germline gives CDR1 MNHNS, CDR2 SASEGT. The chain's CDR3 is CASSVSGQGGYEQYF. The DNA for the CDR3 is TGTGCCAGCAGCGTTAGCGGACAGGGAGGATACGAGCAGTACTTC.

This clonotype was detected ten times or more. The V and J genes are TRBV20-1 and TRBJ2-7; D is perhaps TRBD1 or TRBD2 (5 bases each). CDR1 and CDR2 (germline): DFQATT, SNEGSKA (reference sequence). The CDR3 is 14 residues long. Trimming took off 4 bases at V and 0 bases at J, with 13 bases between the two ends. The CDR3 DNA sequence: TGCAGTGCTAAGGGGACGTTGAGCTCCTACGAGCAGTACTTC. The encoded protein is CSAKGTLSSYEQYF.

The chain employs TRBV5-4 and TRBJ2-7; D may be TRBD2 (6 bases). Germline CDR1 SGHNT, CDR2 YYREEE (reference sequence). V was cut by 2 bases and J by 5 bases, with 17 bases left in between. The CDR3 is made up of 15 amino acids. CDR3 residues: CASSFRVGGSDEQYF. CDR3 bases: TGTGCCAGCAGCTTCCGAGTTGGGGGGAGCGACGAGCAGTACTTC.

The V and J genes are TRBV7-9 and TRBJ2-7; D gene ambiguous. CDR3 length equals 14 residues. Germline CDR1 is SEHNR and CDR2 is FQNEAQ (reference sequence). With 4 bases removed from V and 3 bases from J, the gap between germline ends came to 13 bases. The CDR3 here is CASSSPTVDYEQYF. Written as DNA, the CDR3 is TGTGCCAGCAGCTCACCCACGGTAGACTACGAGCAGTACTTC.

This clonotype was picked up many times. The chain recombines TRBV3-1 with TRBJ2-5; D unresolved. V dropped 6 bases and J dropped 1 base, with 9 bases sitting between them. CDR3 length: 13 residues. Germline V CDR1 and CDR2: LGHDT, YNNKEL (reference sequence). The CDR3 nucleotides are TGTGCCAGCAGACAGACCATCCAAGAGACCCAGTACTTC. Protein: CASRQTIQETQYF.

In this sample, this clonotype turned up many times. The rearrangement uses TRBV19 and TRBJ2-4; D ambiguous. Trimming cost V 6 bases and J 2 bases, with 11 bases left between them. The CDR3 is 14 residues long. Germline assignment: CDR1 LNHDA and CDR2 SQIVND (reference sequence). In nucleotides, the CDR3 is TGTGCCAGTAGGCCAGTTCCCCCCAAAAACATTCAGTACTTC. Translation: CASRPVPPKNIQYF.

Many counts were recorded for this clonotype. The CDR3 here is CASSQGISSSPTPNEKLFF. For the CDR3, the DNA is TGTGCCAGCAGCCAAGGGATATCTTCGTCCCCCACACCTAATGAAAAACTGTTTTTT. The rearrangement uses TRBV3-1 and TRBJ1-4; no definite D call. Germline CDR1 reads LGHDT; CDR2 reads YNNKEL (reference sequence). This CDR3 comprises 19 residues. V was shortened by 1 base and J by 3 bases, with 21 bases between the two germline ends.

This clonotype occurred many times. The CDR3 sequence: CSADSLGGPSYEQYF. The DNA of the CDR3 is TGCAGTGCAGACAGCCTGGGGGGGCCCTCCTACGAGCAGTACTTC. The rearrangement joins TRBV20-1 to TRBJ2-7; D is perhaps TRBD2 (7 bases). Germline values: CDR1 DFQATT, CDR2 SNEGSKA (reference sequence). The CDR3 runs to 15 residues. V was trimmed by 6 bases and J by 0 bases, leaving 18 bases between them.